The 8 T cell receptor beta chains given below trace back to one sample, sequenced in a study of T cells in Graves' hyperthyroidism and ophthalmopathy. Amplified regions were TCR beta CDR3 sequences from RNA transcripts. When the TCR CDR3 underwent first-round RT-PCR, the HTBI primer set was used. A single record per CDR3 protein comes from TCRdb applying MiXCR to the multiplex PCR reads. The table has about 500,000 distinct CDR3 sequences, about 16% seen once; the top ten hold 25% to 30%. Source material: blood. The receptors here all came from a woman in her 30s with Graves' ophthalmopathy.

In its sample, this clonotype was seen many times. The V and J genes are TRBV20-1 and TRBJ2-1, with D unclear. V was shortened by 6 bases and J by 0 bases, with 12 bases between the two germline ends. Germline CDR1 is DFQATT and CDR2 is SNEGSKA (reference sequence). CDR3 size: 14 residues. This CDR3 reads CSARALSSYNEQFF. The CDR3 nucleotides read TGCAGTGCGCGAGCGCTTAGCTCCTACAATGAGCAGTTCTTC.

The rearrangement joins TRBV20-1 to TRBJ2-7; 8 bases fit TRBD1. The trim removed 0 bases at V and 3 bases at J, leaving 4 bases unmatched. Germline CDR1 DFQATT, CDR2 SNEGSKA (reference sequence). This CDR3 spans 14 amino acids. CDR3 bases: TGCAGTGCTAGAGAGACAGGGGCGAACTACGAGCAGTACTTC. This gives the protein CSARETGANYEQYF.

This clonotype was counted many times. The chain couples TRBV20-1 to TRBJ2-3; the D gene is possibly TRBD1 (5 bases). Germline CDR1 and CDR2: DFQATT and SNEGSKA (reference sequence). V lost 6 bases and J 0 bases, leaving 13 bases between the germline ends. The CDR3 contains 14 residues. As DNA, the CDR3 is TGCAGTGCCCCGGAACAGGACAGCACAGATACGCAGTATTTT. It specifies CSAPEQDSTDTQYF.

A word on this clonotype: A much bigger clone sits one base away, suggesting this may be a read error. The CDR3 does not close with the conserved phenylalanine or tryptophan, likely indicating a read error. V is TRBV7-3 and J is TRBJ2-3, with 10 positions matching TRBD2. CDR1 SGHTA and CDR2 FQGTGA come from the germline V gene. The CDR3 extends over 16 amino acids. The ends lost 4 bases at V and 3 bases at J; junction bases unmatched: 7. The CDR3 here is CASSSSSGRSTDTQYL. The CDR3 DNA is TGTGCCAGCAGCTCCTCTAGCGGGAGAAGTACAGATACGCAGTATCTT.

This clonotype was observed a few times. V gene TRBV7-6 combines with J gene TRBJ2-7, with TRBD2 matching over 7 bases. Germline trimming cut 5 bases from V and 3 bases from J; bases unmatched to any gene: 10. Germline values: CDR1 SGHVS, CDR2 FNYEAQ. CDR3 length equals 15 residues. The CDR3 region is CASSPSSGEYYEQYF. In nucleotides, the CDR3 is TGTGCCAGCAGCCCCTCTAGCGGAGAGTACTACGAGCAGTACTTC.

This clonotype was picked up many times. The rearrangement uses TRBV7-9 and TRBJ2-1, with TRBD2 matching over 11 bases. The V and J ends lost 4 bases and 9 bases, in that order; junction bases with no gene match: 14. The CDR3 is 17 residues long. CDR1 SEHNR and CDR2 FQNEAQ come from the germline V gene (reference sequence). DNA for the CDR3: TGTGCCAGCAGCTACCCCCTGGACCTAGCGGGAGGACGTGAGCAGTTCTTC. Amino acid sequence: CASSYPLDLAGGREQFF.

The sample holds many counts of this clonotype. CDR3 nucleotides: TGTGCCAGCAGTTTCGTCAGGAGTAATGAAAAACTGTTTTTT. Translation: CASSFVRSNEKLFF. This chain connects TRBV12-3 or TRBV12-4 to TRBJ1-4, with unresolved D. The V end lost 3 bases, the J end lost 4 bases, and 9 bases lay between the germline ends. The CDR3 sequence is 14 residues long.

This clonotype was detected ten times or more. J is TRBJ2-3 and V is TRBV2; D not resolved. The CDR3 loop spans 13 amino acids. V lost 3 bases and J 6 bases, leaving 10 bases between the germline ends. Germline V gene sequence: CDR1 SNHLY, CDR2 FYNNEI. The DNA of the CDR3 is TGTGCCAGCAGTGATGGATTGAGCGATACGCAGTATTTT. It yields the protein CASSDGLSDTQYF.